This T cell receptor beta chain was profiled in a study of CD8 T cells in Susac syndrome. Study overall: At the time their blood was drawn, patients with Susac syndrome were either therapy-naive, on corticosteroids (with some of them also receiving intravenous immunoglobulin), or on intravenous immunoglobulin alone.

This CDR3 is 12 amino acids long. V lost 3 bases to trimming and J lost 9 bases, with 9 bases between them. Per germline, CDR1 MNHNS and CDR2 SASEGT. From blood CD8+ and CD4+ T cells, the TCR beta chain was sequenced. Patients with Susac syndrome met diagnostic criteria defined recently for definite or probable disease. An amount of RNA that ranged from roughly 0.45 to 1 ug was reverse transcribed with random hexamers. A multiplex approach, immunoSEQ multiplex PCR, amplified TCR beta CDR3 across 54 Vbeta and 13 Jbeta. TCRdb passed the immunoSEQ multiplex PCR reads through MiXCR, listing each CDR3 protein once. There are under 200,000 distinct CDR3 sequences in the sample; 90% to 95% occur only once, and roughly 0.11% lies in the top ten.

V and J are TRBV6-1 and TRBJ1-5; D not certain. Sample: CD4+ T cells from PBMCs. This clonotype was obtained from a human donor with Susac syndrome. DNA for the CDR3: TGTGCCAGCAGTGACCCGTTGCGGCCCCAGCATTTT. This encodes CASSDPLRPQHF.